This entry describes one T cell receptor (beta chain). Its specificity is not known. These data originate in a study of EBV T-cell therapy then PD-1 blockade in nasopharyngeal carcinoma. Using immunoSEQ multiplex PCR, the repertoire was profiled, and TCRdb retains in-frame clones only, with some absent. The sample carries 20,000 to 25,000 clones, under 90% recorded once. V dropped 5 bases and J dropped 7 bases, with 10 bases sitting between them. CDR3 length equals 13 residues. The germline V gene encodes CDR1 KGHDR and CDR2 SFDVKD. Regarding treatment: AdE1-LMPpoly-expanded autologous EBV-specific T-cell therapy followed by anti-PD-1 nivolumab.

The receptor was isolated from a man aged 35-49 years with nasopharyngeal carcinoma. V and J are TRBV24-1 and TRBJ1-4; D remains ambiguous. The material sequenced was CD8+ T cells from blood, taken at day -245 from a patient whose treatment included autologous EBV-specific T cells and nivolumab. For the CDR3, the DNA is TGTGCCACCAGTGGGGGAATGGGTGAAAAACTGTTTTTT. It yields the protein CATSGGMGEKLFF.